The source of this TCR beta chain is a study of cytomegalovirus exposure and HLA in healthy donors. Across the study: The roughly 110 validation repertoires were reported in a later analysis to have been generated on the same platform as the approximately 700 first-cohort repertoires. Notes on the study in general: Reported results showed that the classifier diagnosed cytomegalovirus status with high specificity and sensitivity. TCR beta chains numbering roughly 150 were designated cytomegalovirus-associated. A later analysis found first-cohort TCR clusters tended to co-occur in the 120 validation repertoires.

A note on this clone: Its specificity is not known.

Repertoires were generated with immunoSEQ multiplex PCR, while TCRdb's copy carries only in-frame clones and drops some. The table has roughly 270,000 clones, 70% to 90% seen once. From germline, CDR1 is SGDLS and CDR2 YYNGEE. Unmatched junction bases numbered 9, after V lost 4 bases and J lost 2 bases. CDR3 size: 16 residues. The sequenced sample was PBMCs. The sequence came from a woman under 30 in good health and CMV-seronegative. The chain carries TRBV9 and TRBJ2-3; 8 nucleotides match TRBD2. The CDR3 protein is CASSSHSGKPTDTQYF. The CDR3 region has the DNA TGTGCCAGCAGCTCCCATAGCGGGAAACCCACAGATACGCAGTATTTT. Full variable domain (remainder filled in from reference TRBV9 and TRBJ2-3): DSGVTQTPKHLITATGQRVTLRCSPRSGDLSVYWYQQSLDQGLQFLIQYYNGEERAKGNILERFSAQQFPDLHSELNLSSLELGDSALYFCASSSHSGKPTDTQYFGPGTRLTVL.